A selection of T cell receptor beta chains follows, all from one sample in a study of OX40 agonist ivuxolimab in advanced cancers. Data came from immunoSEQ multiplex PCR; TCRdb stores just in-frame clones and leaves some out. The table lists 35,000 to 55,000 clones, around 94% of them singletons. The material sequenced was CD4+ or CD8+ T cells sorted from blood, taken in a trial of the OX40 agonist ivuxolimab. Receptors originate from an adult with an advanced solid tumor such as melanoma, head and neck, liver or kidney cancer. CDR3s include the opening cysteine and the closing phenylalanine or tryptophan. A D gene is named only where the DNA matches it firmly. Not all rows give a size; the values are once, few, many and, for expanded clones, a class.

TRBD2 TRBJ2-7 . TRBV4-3 CASSQDPSGTSYEQYF TGCGCCAGCAGCCAAGATCCTAGCGGGACTTCCTACGAGCAGTACTTC
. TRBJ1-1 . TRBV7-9 CASRITGPEAFF TGTGCCAGCAGAATAACCGGGCCTGAAGCTTTCTTT
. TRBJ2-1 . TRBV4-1 CASSQVRESYNEQFF TGCGCCAGCAGCCAAGTTCGAGAATCCTACAATGAGCAGTTCTTC
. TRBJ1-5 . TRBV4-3 CASSQTWGNSNQPQHF TGCGCCAGCAGCCAGACGTGGGGGAATAGCAATCAGCCCCAGCATTTT
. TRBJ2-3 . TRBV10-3 CAISESHTSTDTQYF TGTGCCATCAGTGAGTCGCATACATCCACAGATACGCAGTATTTT
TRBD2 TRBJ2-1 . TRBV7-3 CASSTGGPAYNEQFF TGTGCCAGCAGCACGGGAGGCCCGGCCTACAATGAGCAGTTCTTC
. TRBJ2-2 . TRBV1 CTSSQKTGPTNTGELFF TGCACCAGCAGCCAGAAGACAGGCCCTACGAACACCGGGGAGCTGTTTTTT
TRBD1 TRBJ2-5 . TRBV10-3 CATMTGLEETQYF TGTGCCACAATGACAGGGCTCGAGGAGACCCAGTACTTC
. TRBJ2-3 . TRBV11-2 CASGTRLVRTDTQYF TGTGCCAGCGGGACCCGACTAGTAAGGACAGATACGCAGTATTTT
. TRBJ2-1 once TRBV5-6 CASSPDPYNEQFF TGTGCCAGCAGCCCGGACCCCTACAATGAGCAGTTCTTC
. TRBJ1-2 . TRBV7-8 CASSAQGGYTF TGTGCCAGCAGCGCCCAGGGTGGCTACACCTTC
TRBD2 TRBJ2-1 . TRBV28 CASSPKLAGGPRDEQFF TGTGCCAGCAGTCCGAAGTTGGCGGGAGGGCCACGGGATGAGCAGTTCTTC
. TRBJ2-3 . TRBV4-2 CASSQEFLISTDTQYF TGTGCCAGCAGCCAAGAATTCCTCATTAGCACAGATACGCAGTATTTT
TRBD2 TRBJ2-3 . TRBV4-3 CASSQEGQGSGTSTDTQYF TGCGCCAGCAGCCAAGAGGGGCAGGGAAGCGGGACTAGCACAGATACGCAGTATTTT